This record concerns one T cell receptor (beta chain) sequence. Its antigen remains unknown. PCR amplification relied on 60 Vbeta primers (plus 13 Jbeta primers). Data came from immunoSEQ multiplex PCR; TCRdb stores just in-frame clones and leaves some out. The sample shows around 130,000 clones, approximately 85% of them seen only once. This record belongs to a study of cytomegalovirus exposure and HLA in healthy donors. Overall study results and limits: Productive rates of about 90% or about 30% were seen for most TCR beta V segments in an earlier analysis. HLA-A and HLA-B allele assignments for most subjects were reportedly predicted accurately using TCR beta sequences.

The sequenced sample consisted of PBMCs. This clonotype was sampled from a boy under 18 in good health and CMV-seronegative.

The CDR3 region has the DNA TGTGCCAGTAGTCCAGGGCCAGGGTCTTCGGAAGCTTTCTTT. This gives the protein CASSPGPGSSEAFF. V usage is TRBV19 and J usage is TRBJ1-1, with a tentative D call TRBD1 (5 bases). Trimming pared 5 bases from V and 8 bases from J, leaving 18 bases between. This CDR3 has 14 residues. Germline assignment: CDR1 LNHDA and CDR2 SQIVND (reference sequence).